The TCR beta chain under discussion was sequenced for a study of human T cells and chemical hapten exposure. As to time point: pre-sensitization, week 0. Treatment: therapeutic diphenylcyclopropenone sensitization with weekly scalp DPC. General observations from the study: Donors, who had alopecia, may show an immune response that differs from healthy people's.

Authors' data handling: A per-sample median of roughly 96,000 TCRs was observed, with counts ranging from roughly 20,000 to 690,600. TCRdb used MiXCR to reprocess the RACE reads, holding one entry per CDR3 protein. V and J calls and clone size were set by TCRdb, not the authors. The sample has about 85,000 distinct CDR3 sequences, 8.5% seen once. CDR3 length: 12 residues. V was cut by 6 bases and J by 2 bases, with 8 bases left in between. This clonotype has ten or more counts. Antigen specificity is unknown. This clonotype was sampled from a man between 35 and 55 years old with alopecia areata. Some clones in this sample may be carry-over from other donors' samples. Sample: whole blood, taken in connection with sensitization to the hapten diphenylcyclopropenone (DPC). V usage is TRBV12-3 or TRBV12-4 and J usage is TRBJ2-7; unclear D gene. CDR3 loop: CASRGSAYEQYF. The CDR3 region has the DNA TGTGCCAGCAGGGGGTCAGCCTACGAGCAGTACTTC.